Following are 25 T cell receptor beta chains from one sample sequenced in a study of blood T cells in healthy people across ages. A sample-barcoded 5' primer and a J-beta primer mix were used in a second PCR of about 7 to 12 cycles. TCRdb ran MiXCR on the 5' RACE reads and lists one entry per CDR3 protein. The sample carries around 1.5 million distinct CDR3 sequences, 42% recorded once. Material for sequencing was blood. The receptors come from a young woman in good health.

This clonotype was found a few times. This CDR3 reads CASSPGTGLMSNQPQHF. The DNA of the CDR3 is TGCGCCAGCAGCCCGGGGACAGGTCTGATGAGTAATCAGCCCCAGCATTTT. The chain employs TRBV5-1 and TRBJ1-5; 8 nucleotides line up with TRBD1. Germline V lookup: CDR1 SGHRS, CDR2 YFSETQ. This CDR3 spans 17 amino acids. V was clipped by 4 bases and J by 4 bases; unmatched bases: 13.

J is TRBJ2-1 and V is TRBV27, with 7 bases matching TRBD2. CDR1 and CDR2 from the germline V gene are MNHEY and SMNVEV (reference sequence). The CDR3 spans 16 residues. Losses at the gene ends were 1 base for V and 3 bases for J; bases not matched to a gene: 6. The CDR3 nucleotides read TGTGCCAGCAGTTTATGGCGGGGGACCCTCTACAATGAGCAGTTCTTC. The encoded protein is CASSLWRGTLYNEQFF.

The chain carries TRBV5-1 and TRBJ2-2; 9 positions match TRBD2. V was clipped by 0 bases and J by 4 bases; unmatched bases: 10. There are 18 residues in the CDR3. Per germline, CDR1 SGHRS and CDR2 YFSETQ. Here the CDR3 reads CASSLEALRGGITGELFF. The CDR3 bases are TGCGCCAGCAGCTTGGAAGCGTTGCGGGGGGGCATCACCGGGGAGCTGTTTTTT.

Written as DNA, the CDR3 is TGTGCCAGCATGGGCGGAGGGGATACCAATGAGCAGTACTTC. Amino acids: CASMGGGDTNEQYF. The chain links TRBV3-1 to TRBJ2-5, with D perhaps TRBD2 (6 bases). Trimming left V 7 bases short and J 11 bases short, with 23 bases between. The CDR3 extends over 14 amino acids. Per germline, CDR1 LGHDT and CDR2 YNNKEL (reference sequence).

This clonotype showed up just once. V usage is TRBV5-1 and J usage is TRBJ2-3, with D unclear. Trimming left V 4 bases short and J 2 bases short, with 14 bases between. CDR1 and CDR2 from the germline V gene are SGHRS and YFSETQ. This CDR3 comprises 15 residues. This chain's CDR3 is CASSPDPDHTDTQYF. The CDR3 DNA follows: TGCGCCAGCAGCCCGGACCCGGACCACACAGATACGCAGTATTTT.

The rearrangement joins TRBV27 to TRBJ1-5; the D is unclear. V was cut by 5 bases and J by 3 bases, with 11 bases left in between. This CDR3 region has 14 residues. Germline V gene sequence: CDR1 MNHEY, CDR2 SMNVEV (reference sequence). CDR3 in DNA: TGTGCCAGCAGTCCCTGGACCGACAATCAGCCCCAGCATTTT. Translating it yields CASSPWTDNQPQHF.

The V and J genes are TRBV25-1 and TRBJ2-3, with D unresolved. The CDR3 has 17 residues. Germline loops: CDR1 MGHDK, CDR2 SYGVNS. Deletions cut 1 base from V and 0 bases from J, with 14 bases between. CDR3 region: CASSELVAAESTDTQYF. Here the CDR3 DNA reads TGTGCCAGCAGTGAATTAGTAGCAGCAGAAAGCACAGATACGCAGTATTTT.

The chain recombines TRBV7-9 with TRBJ1-4; TRBD1 matches at 7 bases. Germline V gives CDR1 SEHNR, CDR2 FQNEAQ (reference sequence). The CDR3 contains 15 residues. The junction had 8 bases not matched to a gene; V was cut back by 5 bases and J by 5 bases. CDR3 coding DNA: TGTGCCAGCAGCGATCGGGACAGATCGAATGAAAAACTGTTTTTT. Translating it yields CASSDRDRSNEKLFF.

This clonotype was counted only a few times. J is TRBJ2-7 and V is TRBV4-1; no firm D call. This CDR3 has 13 amino acids. V gave up 1 base and J gave up 3 bases, with 7 bases separating them. Germline CDR1 MGHRA, CDR2 YSYEKL. The CDR3 sequence is CASSQGSLYEQYF. DNA for the CDR3: TGCGCCAGCAGCCAAGGCAGTCTCTACGAGCAGTACTTC.

On this clonotype: Mismatch with germline at one junction end may stem from a read error. This rearrangement joins TRBV2 to TRBJ1-1; D ambiguous. The CDR3 loop spans 13 amino acids. The germline V gene has CDR1 SNHLY and CDR2 FYNNEI. The CDR3, as DNA: TGTGCCAGCGGTGAGGAAACGAACACTGAAGCTTTCTTT. Translated: CASGEETNTEAFF.

CDR3 residues: CASSQESRVYEQYF. In DNA, the CDR3 is TGCGCCAGCAGCCAAGAGTCCAGGGTCTACGAGCAGTACTTC. This chain joins TRBV4-1 and TRBJ2-7; TRBD1 might be the D (5 bases). The length of the CDR3 is 14 residues. Trimming removed 0 bases from V and 3 bases from J, with 9 bases in between. From germline, CDR1 is MGHRA and CDR2 YSYEKL.

This clonotype came up a few times. V usage is TRBV12-3 or TRBV12-4 and J usage is TRBJ2-7; D is tentatively TRBD1 or TRBD2 (5 bases each). V was shortened by 2 bases and J by 7 bases, with 15 bases between the two germline ends. The CDR3 has 14 amino acids. The CDR3 loop reads CASSLRVSGSEQYF. The CDR3 region has the DNA TGTGCCAGCAGTTTAAGGGTCTCAGGGAGTGAGCAGTACTTC.

The chain is built from TRBV11-2 and TRBJ2-3; 10 positions agree with TRBD2. CDR1 and CDR2 from the germline V gene are SGHAT and FQNNGV. Unmatched junction bases numbered 28, after V lost 3 bases and J lost 4 bases. The CDR3 covers 23 residues. CDR3 loop: CASSFPRSIETSGRAPRADTQYF. The CDR3, as DNA: TGTGCCAGCAGCTTCCCCCGAAGTATCGAGACTAGCGGGCGGGCACCCAGGGCAGATACGCAGTATTTT.

This clonotype was picked up a small number of times. V usage is TRBV7-2 and J usage is TRBJ2-7, with D unclear. The J call may not be correct, given that the DNA end is closer to TRBJ2-5. This CDR3 contains 15 residues. Looked up from germline, CDR1 is SGHTA and CDR2 is FQGNSA. The CDR3 DNA reads TGTGCCAGCAGCCCTCTGGTCGGTTTCCCCGAGACCCAGTACTTC. It encodes CASSPLVGFPETQYF.

This clonotype was recorded many times. J is TRBJ2-3 and V is TRBV29-1; 8 bases map to TRBD2. J lost 4 bases, V lost 3 bases, and 6 bases had no gene match. The CDR3 spans 14 residues. CDR1 and CDR2 (germline): SQVTM, ANQGSEA. As DNA, the CDR3 is TGCAGCGTTGATGCGGGAGGAGTCCCAGATACGCAGTATTTT. Amino acid sequence: CSVDAGGVPDTQYF.

The V call is TRBV20-1, the J call TRBJ2-2; TRBD2 might be the D (6 bases). The CDR3 has 13 amino acids. Trimming shortened V by 3 bases and J by 4 bases, and 9 bases separated the two germline ends. Germline CDR1 reads DFQATT; CDR2 reads SNEGSKA (reference sequence). CDR3 nucleotides: TGCAGTGCTAGTTTAGCGGCCACCGGGGAGCTGTTTTTT. Translation gives CSASLAATGELFF.

The rearrangement uses TRBV18 and TRBJ2-3; perhaps TRBD2 as D (7 bases). V lost 1 base and J 5 bases, leaving 19 bases between the germline ends. The V gene's germline CDR1 is KGHSH and CDR2 LQKENI. CDR3 length: 17 residues. The CDR3 loop reads CASSPRDRGRAQDTQYF. Here the CDR3 DNA reads TGTGCCAGCTCACCACGCGATAGGGGGAGGGCCCAAGATACGCAGTATTTT.

This clonotype appeared a few times. The chain uses TRBV2 and TRBJ2-5; 7 bases match TRBD2. The DNA end is more similar to TRBJ2-7, so the J call may be wrong. Germline V gives CDR1 SNHLY, CDR2 FYNNEI. This CDR3 is 10 amino acids long. The CDR3 reads CVAGAAEQYF. The CDR3 coding sequence is TGTGTGGCGGGAGCGGCCGAGCAGTACTTC.

CDR3 sequence: CAWSTGLGYTF. In DNA, the CDR3 is TGTGCCTGGAGCACAGGGCTCGGCTACACCTTC. This sequence joins TRBV30 and TRBJ1-2; TRBD1 is a possible D gene (6 bases). CDR3 size: 11 residues. Looked up from germline, CDR1 is GTSNPN and CDR2 is SVGIG (reference sequence). The V end lost 3 bases, the J end lost 8 bases, and 10 bases lay between the germline ends.

Of note for this clonotype: A much larger clone sits a single nucleotide away, making a read error possible. The chain has TRBV29-1 and TRBJ2-5, with D possibly being TRBD1 or TRBD2 (6 bases each). Trimming took 8 bases from V and 4 from J, leaving 14 bases between them. CDR3 length: 12 residues. The germline gives CDR1 SQVTM, CDR2 ANQGSEA. This chain's CDR3 is CSTEGGGETQYF. CDR3 DNA sequence: TGCAGCACCGAAGGAGGGGGAGAGACCCAGTACTTC.

This clonotype was seen a few times. This sequence joins TRBV21-1 and TRBJ2-7; the table's D call, TRBD2, was not checked against the DNA. TRBV21-1 is reported as a pseudogene. The CDR3 extends over 17 amino acids. CDR3 region: CASSEPARTSETYEQYF. Here the CDR3 DNA reads TGTGCCAGCAGCGAACCGGCGCGGACTAGCGAGACCTACGAGCAGTACTTC.

This clonotype appeared a few times. The chain carries TRBV4-1 and TRBJ1-4, with 10 bases aligning to TRBD1. The CDR3 has 15 residues. Germline CDR1 reads MGHRA; CDR2 reads YSYEKL. The V gene end was trimmed by 7 bases and the J gene end by 7 bases; junction bases not matched to a gene: 9. CDR3: CASTSTGQGGEKLFF. The CDR3 nucleotides are TGCGCCAGCACGTCGACCGGACAGGGGGGTGAAAAACTGTTTTTT.

The chain links TRBV6-6 to TRBJ1-2; the D gene is possibly TRBD1 (6 bases). V shed 2 bases and J shed 0 bases, with 13 bases lying between them. This CDR3 spans 16 amino acids. The germline V gene has CDR1 MNHNY and CDR2 SVGAGI (reference sequence). The CDR3, as DNA: TGTGCCAGCAGTTACGGGGAACAGGGATCTAACTATGGCTACACCTTC. It translates to CASSYGEQGSNYGYTF.

V usage is TRBV2 and J usage is TRBJ1-2; D possibly corresponds to TRBD1 (5 bases). The CDR3 runs to 15 residues. Trimming left V 4 bases short and J 4 bases short, with 16 bases between. Germline V gene data show CDR1 as SNHLY and CDR2 as FYNNEI. CDR3 sequence: CASSVDRGDPYGYTF. The CDR3 nucleotides read TGTGCCAGCAGTGTTGACAGAGGAGACCCCTATGGCTACACCTTC.

This chain connects TRBV7-2 to TRBJ2-7, with 9 nucleotides matching TRBD1. The CDR3 sequence is 15 residues long. The V segment lost 5 bases and the J segment 0 bases; nucleotides outside the gene matches: 5. CDR1 SGHTA and CDR2 FQGNSA come from the germline V gene. This CDR3 reads CASSPWTGVSYEQYF. In nucleotides, the CDR3 is TGTGCCAGCAGCCCCTGGACAGGGGTCTCCTACGAGCAGTACTTC.